Listed here is a single TCR beta chain. Its antigen remains unknown. Noted time point: week 11, during vaccination. Each dose delivered 300 ug of mutant IDH1 20-mer peptide subcutaneously with imiquimod. The donors had new WHO grade 3 or 4 astrocytomas; these were IDH1-mutant and ATRX-lost. This specimen belongs to a study of a mutant IDH1 vaccine in newly diagnosed glioma. Profiling relied on immunoSEQ multiplex PCR, and the TCRdb table lists in-frame clones only, not all of them. This repertoire shows some 60,000 clones, roughly four fifths found once; its top ten account for about 3.7%. The germline CDR1 and CDR2 sequences are SGHVS and FNYEAQ. The V end was cut by 5 bases, the J end by 16 bases, with 27 bases between. This CDR3 region has 16 residues.

The sequences come from PBMCs, collected from a glioma patient whose treatment included an IDH1 peptide vaccine. The sequence came from a man aged 25 to 40 with glioma. The chain carries TRBV7-6 and TRBJ2-6; the D is unclear. Here the CDR3 DNA reads TGTGCCAGCAGCCTGAAAGGCACAAAGTCGGGCCAACGTCTGACTTTC. Its protein is CASSLKGTKSGQRLTF.